The sequence of this T cell receptor (beta chain) was determined in a study of cytomegalovirus exposure and HLA in healthy donors. V lost 0 bases, J lost 0 bases, and 11 bases lay in between. Germline-derived CDR1 and CDR2 are SGHRS and YFSETQ. The CDR3 has 16 residues. With 60 Vbeta and 13 Jbeta primers, the PCR was carried out. Some clones are missing from TCRdb's copy, which holds only in-frame ones; the method was immunoSEQ multiplex PCR. This sample has tens of thousands of clones, with around 80% found just once. For this clone: The antigen is unknown.

Study findings and constraints: A later analysis linked some 17,000 TCR beta sequences to HLA alleles at 0.05 false discovery rate. A prior analysis recorded that most TCR beta V segments were productive about 87% or about 30% of the time. Later work found that TCR association rates differed between HLA loci; DRB1 had the most and HLA-C the fewest.

The sequenced material came from PBMCs. The clonotype originates from a woman in her forties or fifties in good health and CMV-seropositive. The rearrangement uses TRBV5-1 and TRBJ2-3; no firm D call. CDR3 residues: CASSLGASISTDTQYF. CDR3 DNA: TGCGCCAGCAGCTTGGGAGCCTCCATCAGCACAGATACGCAGTATTTT.